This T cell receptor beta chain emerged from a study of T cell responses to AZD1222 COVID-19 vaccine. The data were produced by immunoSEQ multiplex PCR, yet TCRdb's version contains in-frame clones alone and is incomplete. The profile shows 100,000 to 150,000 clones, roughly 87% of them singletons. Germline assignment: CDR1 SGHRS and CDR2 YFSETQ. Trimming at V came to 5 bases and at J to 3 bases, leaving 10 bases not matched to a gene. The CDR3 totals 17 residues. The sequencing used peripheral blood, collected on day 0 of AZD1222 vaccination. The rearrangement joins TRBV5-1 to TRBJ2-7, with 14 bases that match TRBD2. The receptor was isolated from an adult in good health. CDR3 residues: CASRSTSGGASLYEQYF. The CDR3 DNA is TGCGCCAGCAGGTCGACTAGCGGGGGGGCGTCTCTCTACGAGCAGTACTTC.